This is a list of T cell receptor beta chains from one sample in a study of shared T cell receptors in the human thymus. The protocol was immunoSEQ multiplex PCR, while the TCRdb copy is restricted to in-frame clones and leaves out a portion. The table records 600,000 to 900,000 clones, approximately 85% of them present only once. The same sample was also used in a study of human thymus T cells.

The sample consisted of thymocytes. The receptors were gathered from a girl in the first two years of life with a congenital heart defect. Each CDR3 is given with its conserved first and last residue. The order of the fields is V gene, D gene, clone size, J gene, CDR3 protein, CDR3 DNA. A D gene is named only where the DNA matches it firmly. Size is stated for part of the rows, as once, few or many counts, or as a class when the clone is expanded.

TRBV19	TRBD1	.	TRBJ2-7	CASRGSGQGTYEQYF	TGTGCCAGTAGGGGTTCGGGACAGGGGACCTACGAGCAGTACTTC
TRBV11-2	.	.	TRBJ2-6	CASSFPKDNSGANVLTF	TGTGCCAGCAGCTTCCCTAAGGACAACTCTGGGGCCAACGTCCTGACTTTC
TRBV7-2	.	few	TRBJ1-1	CASSLVGTSNTEAFF	TGTGCCAGCAGCTTAGTAGGGACATCGAACACTGAAGCTTTCTTT
TRBV5-6	.	.	TRBJ1-6	CASSYWGASSYNSPLHF	TGTGCCAGCAGCTATTGGGGAGCATCCTCCTATAATTCACCCCTCCACTTT
TRBV5-1	TRBD2	.	TRBJ2-7	CASSFSGLVGEQYF	TGCGCCAGCAGCTTTTCGGGACTAGTCGGCGAGCAGTACTTC
TRBV10-2	TRBD1	few	TRBJ1-5	CASSLDRGYPFYQPQHF	TGCGCCAGCAGTCTCGACAGGGGGTATCCCTTCTACCAGCCCCAGCATTTT
TRBV19	TRBD1	.	TRBJ1-4	CASSSRDRGGEKLFF	TGTGCCAGTAGTTCGAGGGACAGGGGAGGGGAAAAACTGTTTTTT
TRBV28	.	.	TRBJ1-2	CATKSGLHYTF	TGTGCCACCAAGTCGGGACTACACTACACCTTC
TRBV15	.	.	TRBJ1-5	CATRPLPGVSNQPQHF	TGTGCCACCCGTCCCCTACCGGGGGTTAGCAATCAGCCCCAGCATTTT
TRBV27	TRBD1	.	TRBJ2-3	CASSLSAGGVGTDTQYF	TGTGCCAGCAGTTTAAGTGCAGGGGGCGTCGGCACAGATACGCAGTATTTT
TRBV4-1	TRBD1	.	TRBJ1-6	CASSQVLIQGASSYNSPLHF	TGCGCCAGCAGCCAAGTGCTTATCCAGGGGGCTAGCTCCTATAATTCACCCCTCCACTTT
TRBV25-1	.	.	TRBJ1-1	CASRCRDIKRVFF	TGTGCCAGCAGATGCCGGGACATCAAGAGAGTTTTCTTT
TRBV5-1	TRBD1	.	TRBJ2-7	CASSFTGTGVSYEQYF	TGCGCCAGCAGCTTTACCGGGACAGGGGTTTCCTACGAGCAGTACTTC
TRBV29-1	TRBD1	.	TRBJ1-1	CSATGVGEFDTEAFF	TGCAGCGCTACAGGGGTTGGTGAGTTTGACACTGAAGCTTTCTTT
TRBV2	.	.	TRBJ1-1	CASWNRVEAFF	TGTGCCAGCTGGAACAGGGTTGAAGCTTTCTTT
TRBV6-6	.	.	TRBJ1-6	CASMKTGNSPLHF	TGTGCCAGCATGAAGACTGGTAATTCACCCCTCCACTTT
TRBV18	.	.	TRBJ1-2	CASSRREDSSLEGYTF	TGTGCCAGCTCACGACGGGAGGACAGCTCTTTGGAGGGCTACACCTTC
TRBV29-1	.	.	TRBJ1-2	CSVEDPGVRYTF	TGCAGCGTTGAAGATCCAGGGGTTCGCTACACCTTC
TRBV6-6	TRBD2	.	TRBJ2-5	CASTYSGGAGETQYF	TGTGCCAGCACCTATAGCGGGGGGGCGGGAGAGACCCAGTACTTC
TRBV28	.	.	TRBJ2-4	CASSLSWGHQLAKNIQYF	TGTGCCAGCAGTTTATCTTGGGGACACCAACTAGCCAAAAACATTCAGTACTTC
TRBV4-3	.	.	TRBJ1-2	CASSQESYGGYGYTF	TGCGCCAGCAGCCAAGAGAGTTACGGGGGCTATGGCTACACCTTC
TRBV5-6	.	.	TRBJ2-5	CASSQRRDISQETQYF	TGTGCCAGCAGCCAACGACGCGACATATCCCAAGAGACCCAGTACTTC
TRBV14	.	.	TRBJ1-3	CASSTGEENSGNTIYF	TGTGCCAGCAGCACTGGGGAGGAAAACTCTGGAAACACCATATATTTT
TRBV5-1	.	.	TRBJ2-5	CASSFKGCPQETQYF	TGCGCCAGCAGCTTCAAGGGGTGCCCCCAAGAGACCCAGTACTTC
TRBV2	TRBD2	.	TRBJ2-7	CASSGGSGGSYEQYF	TGTGCCAGCAGTGGAGGTAGCGGGGGATCCTACGAGCAGTACTTC
TRBV10-3	TRBD1	.	TRBJ1-6	CATARTGCQFSPLHF	TGTGCCACCGCTCGGACAGGGTGTCAATTCTCACCCCTCCACTTT
TRBV27	TRBD1	.	TRBJ2-1	CASSLIPDRGRNEQFF	TGTGCCAGCAGTCTGATCCCGGACAGGGGACGCAATGAGCAGTTCTTC
TRBV25-1	.	few	TRBJ2-7	CASSRPGHPYEQYF	TGTGCCAGCAGTAGACCGGGACACCCCTACGAGCAGTACTTC
TRBV6-5	TRBD1	.	TRBJ2-1	CASSQLDRGLAEQFF	TGTGCCAGCAGTCAACTGGACAGGGGGCTTGCTGAGCAGTTCTTC
TRBV19	.	.	TRBJ1-2	CASTPRMLSNYGYTF	TGTGCCAGTACCCCCAGGATGCTATCTAACTATGGCTACACCTTC
TRBV5-8	TRBD1	.	TRBJ1-2	CASSVAGTGFPTMEGYTF	TGTGCCAGCAGCGTGGCCGGGACAGGGTTTCCCACTATGGAGGGCTACACCTTC
TRBV28	TRBD1	once	TRBJ2-2	CASRYRGHGELFF	TGTGCCAGCAGGTACAGGGGGCACGGGGAGCTGTTTTTT
TRBV10-3	.	once	TRBJ2-7	CAISPQWPTDEQYF	TGTGCCATTTCCCCACAGTGGCCTACGGACGAGCAGTACTTC
TRBV5-1	.	.	TRBJ2-3	CASSLAFDTQYF	TGCGCCAGCAGCTTGGCCTTCGATACGCAGTATTTT
TRBV2	TRBD1	.	TRBJ2-1	CASRGATGFPRNEQFF	TGTGCCAGCAGGGGAGCGACAGGGTTTCCCAGGAATGAGCAGTTCTTC